The following is a TCR beta chain sequence with its context. CDR1 and CDR2 from the germline V gene are MRHNA and SNTAGT. This CDR3 contains 18 residues. J gave up 5 bases and V 5 bases, and 14 bases lay outside the gene matches. This sample stems from a study of blood T cell repertoires in COVID-19. For the study at large: Some COVID-19 samples were acute and others convalescent; all came from the United States, Italy and Spain. Sources were T cells, B-cell-depleted T cells, or PBMCs; the material itself was cDNA or gDNA.

The protocol was immunoSEQ multiplex PCR, while the TCRdb copy is restricted to in-frame clones and leaves out a portion. The sample carries tens of thousands of clones, around 80% recorded once. This chain links TRBV6-4 with TRBJ2-2; 10 positions agree with TRBD2. The clonotype comes from a human donor in a cohort sampled during active COVID-19. Input material: peripheral blood. The CDR3 is CASSLRASGSRGTGELFF. For the CDR3, the DNA is TGTGCCAGCAGTTTGAGGGCTAGCGGGAGCAGGGGAACCGGGGAGCTGTTTTTT.